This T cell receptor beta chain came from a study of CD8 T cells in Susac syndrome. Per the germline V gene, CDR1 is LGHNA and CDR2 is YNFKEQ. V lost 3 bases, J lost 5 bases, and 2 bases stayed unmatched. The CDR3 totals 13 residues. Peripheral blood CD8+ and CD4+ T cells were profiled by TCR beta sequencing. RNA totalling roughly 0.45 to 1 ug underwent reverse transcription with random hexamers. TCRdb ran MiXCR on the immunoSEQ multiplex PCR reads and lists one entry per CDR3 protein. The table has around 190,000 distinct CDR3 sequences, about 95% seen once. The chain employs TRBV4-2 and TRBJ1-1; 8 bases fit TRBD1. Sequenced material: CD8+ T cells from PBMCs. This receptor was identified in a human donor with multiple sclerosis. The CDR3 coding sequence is TGTGCCAGCAGCCACACAGGGGGGACTGAAGCTTTCTTT. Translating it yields CASSHTGGTEAFF.